The next 10 T cell receptor beta chains were all read from a single sample in a study of blood T cell repertoires in COVID-19. Clones were sequenced by immunoSEQ multiplex PCR, and TCRdb holds only the in-frame ones, with some missing. The sample has about 130,000 clones; about 80% are singletons. The sample comprised peripheral blood. The receptors stem from a woman aged 45-65 years with acute or convalescent COVID-19.

The CDR3 DNA reads TGTGCCAGCAGTTTATCGGCGGGCAGCCGTCGCGGCTACACCTTC. Its translation: CASSLSAGSRRGYTF. The chain carries TRBV27 and TRBJ1-2; D is undetermined. This CDR3 comprises 15 residues. CDR1 and CDR2 from the germline V gene are MNHEY and SMNVEV (reference sequence). Trimming left V 0 bases short and J 8 bases short, with 16 bases between.

This clone was detected only once. This chain uses TRBV21-1 with TRBJ1-5; the table's D call of TRBD1 was not tested on the DNA. TRBV21-1 is listed as a pseudogene. This CDR3 is built from 16 residues. The CDR3 loop is CASSKRYRGRNQPQHF. For the CDR3, the DNA is TGTGCCAGCAGCAAAAGGTACAGGGGCCGGAATCAGCCCCAGCATTTT.

This chain uses TRBV30 with TRBJ1-4; tentatively, D is TRBD1 (6 bases). Trimming stripped 3 bases from V and 2 bases from J, with 19 bases between. Germline lookup yields CDR1 GTSNPN and CDR2 SVGIG (reference sequence). CDR3 length: 17 residues. CDR3 amino acids: CAWSPWGRPGTNEKLFF. CDR3 nucleotides: TGTGCCTGGAGCCCATGGGGGCGGCCGGGCACTAATGAAAAACTGTTTTTT.

The chain employs TRBV3-1 (or the pseudogene TRBV3-2) and TRBJ1-6; 12 positions agree with TRBD1. The germline V gene encodes CDR1 LGHDT and CDR2 YNNKEL (reference sequence). V lost 5 bases to trimming and J lost 10 bases; unmatched junction nucleotides: 6. The CDR3 contains 15 residues. The CDR3 DNA reads as TGTGCCAGCAGCGAAGGGACAGGGGGCGACTCACCCCTCCACTTT. It encodes CASSEGTGGDSPLHF.

The chain joins TRBV7-3 to TRBJ2-7; 11 bases fit TRBD2. With V trimmed by 6 bases and J by 2 bases, 15 bases remained unmatched. Germline V CDR1 and CDR2: SGHTA, FQGTGA. The CDR3 has 18 amino acids. Here the CDR3 reads CASRVRTSGPWMPYEQYF. CDR3 DNA sequence: TGTGCCAGCAGGGTTAGGACTAGCGGGCCTTGGATGCCCTACGAGCAGTACTTC.

The chain uses TRBV5-1 and TRBJ2-3; 8 bases match TRBD2. Trimming removed 0 bases from V and 4 bases from J; junction bases left unmatched: 7. Per the germline V gene, CDR1 is SGHRS and CDR2 is YFSETQ. The CDR3 is 16 residues long. The CDR3 sequence: CASSLVPAGESDTQYF. CDR3 bases: TGCGCCAGCAGCTTGGTACCAGCGGGAGAGTCAGATACGCAGTATTTT.

The genes are TRBV5-5 and TRBJ2-5; 12 bases fit TRBD2. This CDR3 has 15 residues. Germline CDR1 and CDR2: SGHKS and YYEKEE (reference sequence). V lost 0 bases and J lost 10; bases outside the gene matches: 7. The CDR3 here is CASSLGLAGGYGQYF. The DNA of the CDR3 is TGTGCCAGCAGCTTGGGGCTAGCGGGAGGGTACGGCCAGTACTTC.

The J gene is TRBJ2-5, the V gene TRBV28; the match to TRBD1 covers 7 bases. The V segment lost 3 bases and the J segment 7 bases; nucleotides outside the gene matches: 8. CDR1 and CDR2 from the germline V gene are MDHEN and SYDVKM. The CDR3 runs 14 residues. The DNA of the CDR3 is TGTGCCAGCAGTTTTCCCCACAGGGGTAGGACCCAGTACTTC. This sequence encodes CASSFPHRGRTQYF.

The genes are TRBV27 and TRBJ2-7; no firm D call. The CDR3 consists of 13 residues. Trimming shortened V by 7 bases and J by 5 bases, and 15 bases separated the two germline ends. From germline, CDR1 is MNHEY and CDR2 SMNVEV (reference sequence). CDR3 protein: CASTPYMGHEQYF. CDR3 DNA: TGTGCCAGCACCCCTTATATGGGCCACGAGCAGTACTTC.

The CDR3 DNA is TGTGCCAGCAGTCTTGCTCGCGTCCTGAACGGGGAGCTGTTTTTT. Translated, it gives CASSLARVLNGELFF. The rearrangement links TRBV2 to TRBJ2-2; no clear D gene. The germline V and J ends were trimmed by 5 bases and 7 bases, with 17 bases remaining between them. CDR3 length: 15 amino acids. Looked up from germline, CDR1 is SNHLY and CDR2 is FYNNEI.